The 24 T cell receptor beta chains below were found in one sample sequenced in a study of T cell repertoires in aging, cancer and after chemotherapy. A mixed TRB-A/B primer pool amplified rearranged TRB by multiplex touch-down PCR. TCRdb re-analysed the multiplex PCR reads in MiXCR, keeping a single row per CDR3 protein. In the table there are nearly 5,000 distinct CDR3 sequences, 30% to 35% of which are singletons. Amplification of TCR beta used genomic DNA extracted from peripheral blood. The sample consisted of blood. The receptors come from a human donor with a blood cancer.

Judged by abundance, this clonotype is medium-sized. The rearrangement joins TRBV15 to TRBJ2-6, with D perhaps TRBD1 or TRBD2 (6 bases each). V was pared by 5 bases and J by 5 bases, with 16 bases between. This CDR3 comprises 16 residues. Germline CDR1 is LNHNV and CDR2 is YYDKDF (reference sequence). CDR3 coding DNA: TGTGCCACCAGCGGAGGGGGGAAAGGGTGGGCCAACGTCCTGACTTTC. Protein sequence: CATSGGGKGWANVLTF.

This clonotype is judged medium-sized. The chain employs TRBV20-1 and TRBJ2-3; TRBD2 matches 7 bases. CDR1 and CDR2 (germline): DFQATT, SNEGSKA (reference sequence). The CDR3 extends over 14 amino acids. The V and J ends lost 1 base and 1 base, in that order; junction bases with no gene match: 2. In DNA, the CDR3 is TGCAGTGCTAGAGGGGGAGGGGGCACAGATACGCAGTATTTT. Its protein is CSARGGGGTDTQYF.

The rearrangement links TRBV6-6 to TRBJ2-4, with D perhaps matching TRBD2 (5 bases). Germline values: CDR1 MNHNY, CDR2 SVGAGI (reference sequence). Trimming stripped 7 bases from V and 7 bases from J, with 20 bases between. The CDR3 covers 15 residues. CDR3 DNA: TGTGCCAGCACTGCCGGGAACCTAGAACGGAACATTCAGTACTTC. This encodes CASTAGNLERNIQYF.

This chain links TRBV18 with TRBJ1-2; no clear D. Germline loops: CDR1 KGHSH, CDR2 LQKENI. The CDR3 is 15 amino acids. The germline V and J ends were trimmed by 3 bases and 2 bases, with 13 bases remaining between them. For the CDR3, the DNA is TGTGCCAGCTCACCGCCGGTGCCGGGGAACTATGGCTACACCTTC. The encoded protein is CASSPPVPGNYGYTF.

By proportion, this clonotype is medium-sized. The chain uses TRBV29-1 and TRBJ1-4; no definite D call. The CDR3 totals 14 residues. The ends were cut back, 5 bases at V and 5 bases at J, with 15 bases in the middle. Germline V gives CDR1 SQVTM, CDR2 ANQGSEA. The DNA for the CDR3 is TGCAGCGTTTCTAATCAACGCCCCAATGAAAAACTGTTTTTT. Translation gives CSVSNQRPNEKLFF.

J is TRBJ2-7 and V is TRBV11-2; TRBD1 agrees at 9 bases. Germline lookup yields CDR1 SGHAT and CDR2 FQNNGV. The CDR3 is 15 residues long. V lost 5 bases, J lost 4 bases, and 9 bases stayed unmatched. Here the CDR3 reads CASSNPGTGWYEQYF. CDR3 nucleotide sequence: TGTGCCAGCAGCAACCCCGGGACAGGGTGGTACGAGCAGTACTTC.

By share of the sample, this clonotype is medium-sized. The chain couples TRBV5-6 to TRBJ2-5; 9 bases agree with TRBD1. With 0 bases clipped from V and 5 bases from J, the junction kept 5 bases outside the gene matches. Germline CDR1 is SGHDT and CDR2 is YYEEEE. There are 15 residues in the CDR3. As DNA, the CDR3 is TGTGCCAGCAGCTTGGTTGGGGGGACAGGGGAGACCCAGTACTTC. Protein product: CASSLVGGTGETQYF.

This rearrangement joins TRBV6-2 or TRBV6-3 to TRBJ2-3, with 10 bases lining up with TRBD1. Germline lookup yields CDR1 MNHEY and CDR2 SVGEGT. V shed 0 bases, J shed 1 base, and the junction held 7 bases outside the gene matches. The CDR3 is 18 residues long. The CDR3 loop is CASSYSLSGTGGTDTQYF. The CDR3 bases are TGTGCCAGCAGTTACTCGTTGTCCGGGACAGGGGGCACAGATACGCAGTATTTT.

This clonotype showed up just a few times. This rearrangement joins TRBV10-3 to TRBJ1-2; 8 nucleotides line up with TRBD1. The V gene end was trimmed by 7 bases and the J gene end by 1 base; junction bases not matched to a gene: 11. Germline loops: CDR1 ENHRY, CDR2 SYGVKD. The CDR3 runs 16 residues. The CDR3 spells CAITRGRGRGNYGYTF. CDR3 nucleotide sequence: TGTGCCATCACCCGTGGCAGGGGGCGGGGTAACTATGGCTACACCTTC.

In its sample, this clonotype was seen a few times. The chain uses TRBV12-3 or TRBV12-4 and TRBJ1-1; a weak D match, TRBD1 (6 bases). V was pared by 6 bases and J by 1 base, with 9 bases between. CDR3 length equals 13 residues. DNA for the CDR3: TGTGCCAGCAGCCGACAGGCGAACACTGAAGCTTTCTTT. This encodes CASSRQANTEAFF.

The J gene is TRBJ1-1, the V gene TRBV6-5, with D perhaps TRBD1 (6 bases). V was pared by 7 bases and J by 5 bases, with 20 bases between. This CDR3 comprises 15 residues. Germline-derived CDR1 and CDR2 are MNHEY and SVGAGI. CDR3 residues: CASNWGGGGRTEAFF. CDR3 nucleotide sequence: TGTGCCAGCAACTGGGGGGGAGGGGGAAGGACTGAAGCTTTCTTT.

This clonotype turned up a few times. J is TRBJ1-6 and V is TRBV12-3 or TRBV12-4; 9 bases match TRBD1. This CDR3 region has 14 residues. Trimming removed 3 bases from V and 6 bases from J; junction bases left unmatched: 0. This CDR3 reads CASSLGQGNSPLHF. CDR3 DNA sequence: TGTGCCAGCAGTTTGGGACAGGGTAATTCACCCCTCCACTTT.

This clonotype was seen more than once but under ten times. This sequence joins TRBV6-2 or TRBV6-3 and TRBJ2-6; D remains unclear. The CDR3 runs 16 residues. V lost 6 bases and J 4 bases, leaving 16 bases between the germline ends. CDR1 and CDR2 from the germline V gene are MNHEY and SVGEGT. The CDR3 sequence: CASSRDLEPGANVLTF. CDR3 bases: TGTGCCAGCAGCCGCGACCTGGAGCCCGGGGCCAACGTCCTGACTTTC.

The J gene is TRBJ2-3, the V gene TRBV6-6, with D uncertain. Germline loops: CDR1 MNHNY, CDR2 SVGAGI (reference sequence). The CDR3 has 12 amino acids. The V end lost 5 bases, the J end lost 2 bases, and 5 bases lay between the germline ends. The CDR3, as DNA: TGTGCCAGCAGTGGGCCCACAGATACGCAGTATTTT. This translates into CASSGPTDTQYF.

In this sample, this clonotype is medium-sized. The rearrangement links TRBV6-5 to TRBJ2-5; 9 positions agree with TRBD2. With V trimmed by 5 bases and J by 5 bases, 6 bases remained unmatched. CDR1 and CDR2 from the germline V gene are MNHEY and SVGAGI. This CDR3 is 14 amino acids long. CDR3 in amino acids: CASSTRGGRETQYF. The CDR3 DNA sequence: TGTGCCAGCAGTACGCGGGGGGGCCGCGAGACCCAGTACTTC.

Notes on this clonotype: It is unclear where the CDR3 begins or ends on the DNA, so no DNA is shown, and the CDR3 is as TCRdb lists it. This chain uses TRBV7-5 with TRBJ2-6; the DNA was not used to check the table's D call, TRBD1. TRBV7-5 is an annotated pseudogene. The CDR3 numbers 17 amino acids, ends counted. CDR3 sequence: CISVPAHGGSGANVLTF.

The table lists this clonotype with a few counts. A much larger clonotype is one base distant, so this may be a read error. The CDR3 reads CSVALGGTNKKLFF. CDR3 coding DNA: TGCAGCGTTGCCTTGGGGGGAACTAATAAAAAACTGTTTTTT. This rearrangement joins TRBV29-1 to TRBJ1-4; possible D gene TRBD1, 5 bases. The V gene's germline CDR1 is SQVTM and CDR2 ANQGSEA. The CDR3 extends over 14 amino acids.

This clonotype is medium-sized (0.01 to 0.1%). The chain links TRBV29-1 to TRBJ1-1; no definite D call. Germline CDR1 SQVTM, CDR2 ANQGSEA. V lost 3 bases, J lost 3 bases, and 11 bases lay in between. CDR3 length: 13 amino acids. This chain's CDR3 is CSVEFRKDTEAFF. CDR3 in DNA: TGCAGCGTTGAGTTTAGGAAGGACACTGAAGCTTTCTTT.

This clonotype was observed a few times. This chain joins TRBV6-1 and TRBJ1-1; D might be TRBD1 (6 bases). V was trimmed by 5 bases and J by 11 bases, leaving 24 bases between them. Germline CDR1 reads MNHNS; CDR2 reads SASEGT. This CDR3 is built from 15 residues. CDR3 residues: CASSHFTGTRIGAFF. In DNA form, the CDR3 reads TGTGCCAGCAGTCACTTTACCGGGACAAGGATCGGGGCTTTCTTT.

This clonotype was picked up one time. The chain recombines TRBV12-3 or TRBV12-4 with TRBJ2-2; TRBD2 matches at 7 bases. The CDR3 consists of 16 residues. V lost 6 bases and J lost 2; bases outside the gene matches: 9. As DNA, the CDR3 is TGTGCCAGCAGCCTCGGGGGGAAATTAAACACCGGGGAGCTGTTTTTT. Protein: CASSLGGKLNTGELFF.

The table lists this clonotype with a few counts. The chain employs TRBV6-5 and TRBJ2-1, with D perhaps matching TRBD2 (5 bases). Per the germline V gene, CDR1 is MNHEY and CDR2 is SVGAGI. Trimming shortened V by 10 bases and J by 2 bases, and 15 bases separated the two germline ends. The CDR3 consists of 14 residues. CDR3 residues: CAISSTRAYNEQFF. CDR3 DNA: TGTGCCATCAGCAGTACTAGAGCCTACAATGAGCAGTTCTTC.

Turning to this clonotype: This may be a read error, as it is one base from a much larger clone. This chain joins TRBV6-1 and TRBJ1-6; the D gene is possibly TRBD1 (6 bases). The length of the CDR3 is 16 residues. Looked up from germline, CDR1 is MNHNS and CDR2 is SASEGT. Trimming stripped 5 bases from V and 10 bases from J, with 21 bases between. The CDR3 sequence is CASSYSWTAIQSPLHF. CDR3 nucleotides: TGTGCCAGCAGTTACTCTTGGACAGCCATCCAATCACCCCTCCACTTT.

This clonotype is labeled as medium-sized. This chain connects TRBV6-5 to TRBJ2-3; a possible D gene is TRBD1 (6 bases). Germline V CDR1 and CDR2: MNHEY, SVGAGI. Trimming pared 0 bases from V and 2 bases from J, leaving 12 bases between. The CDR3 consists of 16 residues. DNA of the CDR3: TGTGCCAGCAGTTACTCGAAGGGGGTCCCCACAGATACGCAGTATTTT. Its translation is CASSYSKGVPTDTQYF.

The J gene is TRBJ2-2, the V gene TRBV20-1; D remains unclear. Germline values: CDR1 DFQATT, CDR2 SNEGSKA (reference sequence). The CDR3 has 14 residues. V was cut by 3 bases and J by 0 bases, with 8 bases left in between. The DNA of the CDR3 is TGCAGTGCTAGCCCCGGACCGAACACCGGGGAGCTGTTTTTT. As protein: CSASPGPNTGELFF.